The clone carrying this TCR beta chain has a handful of counts. Its antigen is unknown. This sample stems from a study of early T cells in non-severe SARS-CoV-2 infection. Overall study: Unpaired chains resulted from sequencing bulk RNA of unsorted whole blood.

Germline-derived CDR1 and CDR2 are SGHVS and FQNEAQ. V trimming: 2 bases; J trimming: 3 bases; junction bases outside the gene matches: 6. The CDR3 extends over 15 amino acids. General study results and limits: Matching results from VDJdb favored anti-spike CD8 responses, leaving private and CD4 specificities undetected.

Individual cDNA molecules received unique molecular identifiers during library preparation. TCRdb re-derived calls from the 5' RACE reads in MiXCR, one entry per CDR3 protein. This table holds some 64,000 distinct CDR3 sequences, about 10% found once. The receptor's source is an adult who was a healthcare worker with PCR-confirmed SARS-CoV-2 infection or an uninfected control (not recorded which). The chain uses TRBV7-8 and TRBJ2-7, with TRBD2 matching over 8 bases. The source material was whole blood. CDR3 sequence: CASSLLAGQYYEQYF. The CDR3 bases are TGTGCCAGCAGCTTATTAGCGGGGCAGTACTACGAGCAGTACTTC.